This T cell receptor beta chain was retrieved from a study of PD-1 blockade in mismatch repair-deficient tumors. Study-level information: All were previously treated, progressing patients with some twelve mismatch repair-deficient cancer types. Notes on the study in general: Tumor-resident clones, often undetectable pretreatment in blood, expanded then contracted after pembrolizumab.

TCRdb keeps only in-frame clones here, not all; method: immunoSEQ multiplex PCR. The sample yields 90,000 to 120,000 clones, under 90% seen once. PCR or immunohistochemistry showed mismatch repair deficiency in every enrolled patient. A few pembrolizumab responders had their TCRs sequenced. In the case of this clone: Its matching antigen is unknown.

Germline CDR1 and CDR2: MNHEY and SMNVEV (reference sequence). This CDR3 region has 15 residues. V dropped 8 bases and J dropped 4; count of bases not matched to a gene: 8. Sequencing used peripheral blood, obtained approximately 8 months after starting pembrolizumab. The TCR sequence derives from an adult with mismatch repair-deficient cancer. This rearrangement joins TRBV27 to TRBJ1-1; 12 bases fit TRBD1. CDR3 region: CASGTGGAWGTEAFF. The CDR3 coding sequence is TGTGCCAGCGGGACAGGGGGCGCGTGGGGCACTGAAGCTTTCTTT.